Listed below are T cell receptor beta chains from one sample, sequenced in a study of T-cell reconstitution after alpha-beta-depleted transplantation in children. Using its own MiXCR run on the PCR reads, TCRdb lists one record per CDR3 protein. This table has about 420,000 distinct CDR3 sequences, 15% to 20% appearing once. This specimen consisted of PBMCs, mostly from graft donor cells, obtained 360 days after TCRalphabeta/CD19-depleted stem cell transplant. These receptors all come from a boy younger than two who had a stem cell transplant for Wiskott-Aldrich syndrome, so the T cells may come from the graft donor. The CDR3 runs from the conserved cysteine through the conserved F or W. The order of the fields is clone size, V gene, D gene, J gene, CDR3 protein, CDR3 DNA. The D gene is left open where the match is weak. Rows give clone size only sometimes, using once, few, many, or a class for an expanded clone.

>few|TRBV28|TRBD2|TRBJ2-7
CASSLNGGTGYEQYF
TGTGCCAGCAGTTTAAACGGGGGGACTGGCTACGAGCAGTACTTC
>-|TRBV5-1|-|TRBJ1-4
CASSLKPPGKRANEKLFF
TGCGCCAGCAGCTTGAAACCCCCAGGGAAACGAGCTAATGAAAAACTGTTTTTT
>-|TRBV12-3/TRBV12-4|-|TRBJ2-5
CASSAGHLQETQYF
TGTGCCAGCAGTGCGGGACACCTCCAAGAGACCCAGTACTTC
>-|TRBV9|TRBD2|TRBJ2-1
CASSAPGLAGNNEQFF
TGTGCCAGCAGCGCCCCAGGACTAGCGGGTAACAATGAGCAGTTCTTC
>few|TRBV10-3|TRBD2|TRBJ2-3
CAISELAGAPDTQYF
TGTGCCATCAGTGAGCTAGCGGGAGCGCCAGATACGCAGTATTTT
>-|TRBV11-1|-|TRBJ2-1
CASSLGPGRGDSYNEQFF
TGTGCCAGCAGCTTAGGGCCCGGCAGGGGTGACTCCTACAATGAGCAGTTCTTC
>-|TRBV18|-|TRBJ2-7
CASSPLGGRSYEQYF
TGTGCCAGCTCACCTTTGGGGGGTAGGTCCTACGAGCAGTACTTC
>few|TRBV12-3/TRBV12-4|TRBD1|TRBJ1-4
CASSPQGAIREKLFF
TGTGCCAGCAGTCCCCAGGGGGCAATACGGGAAAAACTGTTTTTT
>-|TRBV7-4|-|TRBJ2-1
CASSYRLRSSYNEQFF
TGTGCCAGCAGCTACAGGCTACGAAGCTCCTACAATGAGCAGTTCTTC
>many|TRBV29-1|-|TRBJ1-1
CSVEASTEAFF
TGCAGCGTGGAAGCAAGCACTGAAGCTTTCTTT
>few|TRBV5-1|TRBD2|TRBJ2-2
CASSLYPSPLGLAEMIGELFF
TGCGCCAGCAGCTTGTACCCCTCCCCTCTGGGACTAGCGGAGATGATTGGGGAGCTGTTTTTT
>-|TRBV2|-|TRBJ2-7
CATEWAGATNEQYF
TGTGCCACTGAGTGGGCTGGGGCCACTAACGAGCAGTACTTC
>-|TRBV5-1|TRBD1|TRBJ2-1
CASSPDRAGVKNEQFF
TGCGCCAGCAGCCCGGACAGGGCTGGGGTGAAGAATGAGCAGTTCTTC
>few|TRBV5-1|-|TRBJ1-6
CASSLGRINSPLHF
TGCGCCAGCAGCTTGGGGAGAATTAATTCACCCCTCCACTTT
>-|TRBV5-1|-|TRBJ2-7
CASSLLWDPEAYEQYF
TGCGCCAGCAGCTTGTTATGGGACCCCGAGGCGTACGAGCAGTACTTC
>many|TRBV25-1|-|TRBJ2-5
CASSELKSRYPVETQYF
TGTGCCAGCAGTGAATTGAAATCTAGATACCCCGTAGAGACCCAGTACTTC
>many|TRBV12-3/TRBV12-4|-|TRBJ2-7
CASSKTATIPIPQYF
TGTGCCAGCAGTAAGACAGCTACCATCCCGATTCCGCAGTACTTC
>few|TRBV27|-|TRBJ2-4
CASRRAGLAKNIQYF
TGTGCCAGCAGACGGGCGGGTCTAGCCAAAAACATTCAGTACTTC
>-|TRBV24-1|-|TRBJ2-2
CATSDLGGLNTGELFF
TGTGCCACCAGTGATTTAGGGGGTCTGAACACCGGGGAGCTGTTTTTT
>-|TRBV7-2|TRBD2|TRBJ2-7
CASSSLAGGPSYEQYF
TGTGCCAGCAGCTCTCTAGCGGGAGGGCCCTCCTACGAGCAGTACTTC
>-|TRBV28|-|TRBJ2-5
CASSSLTGEGETQYF
TGTGCCAGCAGTTCGTTAACAGGGGAGGGGGAGACCCAGTACTTC
>few|TRBV6-5|TRBD2|TRBJ2-2
CASTRLAGGPGELFF
TGTGCCAGCACCCGCCTAGCGGGGGGGCCCGGGGAGCTGTTTTTT
>-|TRBV15|-|TRBJ2-3
CATSRGLRPLGTDTQYF
TGTGCCACCAGCAGAGGCCTTAGGCCTTTGGGCACAGATACGCAGTATTTT
>-|TRBV11-1|TRBD1|TRBJ2-2
CASSLWTGWALNTGELFF
TGTGCCAGCAGCCTGTGGACAGGGTGGGCCTTGAACACCGGGGAGCTGTTTTTT
>-|TRBV30|TRBD1|TRBJ2-4
CAWSGQGAAKNIQYF
TGTGCCTGGAGCGGACAGGGGGCAGCCAAAAACATTCAGTACTTC
>few|TRBV19|-|TRBJ2-1
CASSMPGNEQFF
TGTGCCAGTAGTATGCCCGGAAATGAGCAGTTCTTC
>few|TRBV11-2|TRBD2|TRBJ2-5
CASSPWTSYRETQYF
TGTGCCAGCAGCCCTTGGACTAGTTACCGAGAGACCCAGTACTTC
>few|TRBV5-1|TRBD2|TRBJ2-7
CASSLESGGTYEQYF
TGCGCCAGCAGCTTGGAGAGCGGGGGAACCTACGAGCAGTACTTC
>few|TRBV20-1|-|TRBJ2-2
CSAPDRNTGELFF
TGCAGTGCACCCGACAGGAACACCGGGGAGCTGTTTTTT
>-|TRBV11-1|-|TRBJ1-4
CASSLLATGRATNEKLFF
TGTGCCAGCAGCTTATTGGCGACAGGTCGGGCAACTAATGAAAAACTGTTTTTT
>few|TRBV6-1|TRBD2|TRBJ2-7
CASRRTSGAYEQYF
TGTGCCAGCCGACGGACTAGCGGGGCCTACGAGCAGTACTTC
>many|TRBV5-1|-|TRBJ2-3
CASRRRWDPSTDTQYF
TGCGCCAGCAGACGTCGCTGGGATCCAAGCACAGATACGCAGTATTTT
>-|TRBV12-3/TRBV12-4|-|TRBJ2-2
CASSWYATTANTGELFF
TGTGCCAGCAGTTGGTATGCGACTACAGCGAACACCGGGGAGCTGTTTTTT
>-|TRBV7-9|-|TRBJ2-3
CASTPREGVRDTQYF
TGTGCCAGCACCCCCAGGGAAGGGGTTAGAGATACGCAGTATTTT
>few|TRBV29-1|-|TRBJ2-1
CSVRGTEQFF
TGCAGCGTCCGAGGGACCGAGCAGTTCTTC
>many|TRBV15|TRBD1|TRBJ2-3
CATSRERTGAGDTQYF
TGTGCCACCAGCAGAGAGAGGACAGGGGCCGGAGATACGCAGTATTTT
>-|TRBV11-3|TRBD2|TRBJ2-7
CASSLPPGGSYEQYF
TGTGCCAGCAGCTTACCCCCGGGGGGCTCCTACGAGCAGTACTTC
>few|TRBV7-2|-|TRBJ2-3
CASSWVSTDTQYF
TGTGCCAGCAGCTGGGTCAGTACAGATACGCAGTATTTT
>-|TRBV12-3/TRBV12-4|TRBD2|TRBJ2-1
CASSLGGFNEQFF
TGTGCCAGCAGTTTGGGAGGGTTTAATGAGCAGTTCTTC
>-|TRBV6-1|TRBD2|TRBJ2-7
CASSLTSGEYEQYF
TGTGCCAGCAGTCTGACTAGCGGGGAATACGAGCAGTACTTC
>-|TRBV12-3/TRBV12-4|-|TRBJ2-1
CASSLSRHEQFF
TGTGCCAGCAGTTTATCACGGCATGAGCAGTTCTTC
>-|TRBV4-1|-|TRBJ2-1
CASSQRLEGTLNEQFF
TGCGCCAGCAGCCAACGACTAGAAGGGACCCTCAATGAGCAGTTCTTC
>-|TRBV6-2/TRBV6-3|TRBD2|TRBJ2-7
CASSYSGTSWEQYF
TGTGCCAGCAGTTACTCGGGGACTAGTTGGGAGCAGTACTTC
>few|TRBV10-3|TRBD1|TRBJ2-7
CAISEGQVGEQYF
TGTGCCATCAGTGAGGGACAGGTAGGCGAGCAGTACTTC
>few|TRBV20-1|TRBD2|TRBJ2-3
CSARDRPSGSLDTQYF
TGCAGTGCTAGAGATAGGCCTAGCGGGAGTCTGGATACGCAGTATTTT
>-|TRBV13|-|TRBJ2-5
CASSLVPGETQYF
TGTGCCAGCAGCTTAGTCCCGGGAGAGACCCAGTACTTC
>-|TRBV7-9|-|TRBJ1-1
CASRPKQGRLNTEAFF
TGTGCCAGCAGGCCTAAACAAGGCAGACTGAACACTGAAGCTTTCTTT
>many|TRBV6-2/TRBV6-3|TRBD2|TRBJ2-1
CASSWTSGSSYNEQFF
TGTGCCAGCAGTTGGACTAGCGGGAGCTCCTACAATGAGCAGTTCTTC
>-|TRBV11-2|-|TRBJ2-1
CASSFTLRESIEQFF
TGTGCCAGCAGCTTTACTTTACGGGAGAGTATTGAGCAGTTCTTC
>many|TRBV3-1|-|TRBJ1-1
CASSHLALDTEAFF
TGTGCCAGCAGCCATCTTGCTTTGGATACTGAAGCTTTCTTT
>-|TRBV15|TRBD1|TRBJ2-1
CATSRDPLTGGKEQFF
TGTGCCACCAGCAGAGATCCCCTGACAGGGGGCAAAGAGCAGTTCTTC
>few|TRBV29-1|TRBD2|TRBJ2-5
CSVMTSGGETQYF
TGCAGCGTCATGACTAGCGGGGGGGAGACCCAGTACTTC
>many|TRBV28|-|TRBJ2-2
CASRGPNTGELFF
TGTGCCAGCCGGGGTCCCAACACCGGGGAGCTGTTTTTT
>-|TRBV6-1|-|TRBJ2-2
CASRRHPNTGELFF
TGTGCCAGCCGTCGACACCCAAACACCGGGGAGCTGTTTTTT
>few|TRBV10-2|-|TRBJ2-1
CASRNLDNEQFF
TGCGCCAGCAGGAACTTGGACAATGAGCAGTTCTTC